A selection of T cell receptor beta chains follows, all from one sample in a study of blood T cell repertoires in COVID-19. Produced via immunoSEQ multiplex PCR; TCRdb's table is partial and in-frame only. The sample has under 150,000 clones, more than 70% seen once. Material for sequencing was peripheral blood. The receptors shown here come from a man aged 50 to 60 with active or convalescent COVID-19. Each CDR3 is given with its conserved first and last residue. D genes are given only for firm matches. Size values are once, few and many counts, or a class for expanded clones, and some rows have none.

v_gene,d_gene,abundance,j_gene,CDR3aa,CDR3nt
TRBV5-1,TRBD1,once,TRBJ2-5,CASRKPTGGGETQYF,TGCGCCAGCAGAAAACCGACAGGGGGCGGGGAGACCCAGTACTTC
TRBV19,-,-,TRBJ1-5,CASSVQGNNQPQHF,TGTGCCAGTAGTGTTCAGGGGAACAATCAGCCCCAGCATTTT
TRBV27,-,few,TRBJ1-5,CASSSRKQAPQHF,TGTGCCAGCAGTTCGAGAAAGCAGGCGCCCCAGCATTTT
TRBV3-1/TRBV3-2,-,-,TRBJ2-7,CASSHRSGSNEQYF,TGTGCCAGCAGCCACAGATCGGGTTCCAACGAGCAGTACTTC
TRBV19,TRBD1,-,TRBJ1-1,CASSDTGVTEAFF,TGTGCCAGTAGTGACACAGGGGTGACTGAAGCTTTCTTT
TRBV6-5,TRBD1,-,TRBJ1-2,CASSVDRAPYGYTF,TGTGCCAGCAGCGTGGACAGGGCCCCCTATGGCTACACCTTC
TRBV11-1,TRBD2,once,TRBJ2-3,CASSLPGAGVDTQYF,TGTGCCAGCAGCTTACCCGGAGCGGGGGTAGATACGCAGTATTTT
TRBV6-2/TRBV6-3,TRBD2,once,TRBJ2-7,CASSYRSGRGYEQYF,TGTGCCAGCAGTTACAGGAGCGGGAGAGGGTACGAGCAGTACTTC
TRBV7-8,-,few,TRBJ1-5,CASSLPDQPQHF,TGTGCCAGCAGCTTACCGGATCAGCCCCAGCATTTT
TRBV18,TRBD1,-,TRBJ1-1,CASQLRGQSDLNTEAFF,TGTGCCAGCCAACTGAGGGGACAGAGTGATCTGAACACTGAAGCTTTCTTT
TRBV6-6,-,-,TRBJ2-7,CASSRELPGRGLNEQYF,TGTGCCAGCAGTCGGGAACTCCCGGGCCGGGGTTTGAACGAGCAGTACTTC
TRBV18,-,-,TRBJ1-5,CASSPQGSNQPQHF,TGTGCCAGCTCACCACAGGGGAGCAATCAGCCCCAGCATTTT
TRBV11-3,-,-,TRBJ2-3,CASSLKRGLTDTQYF,TGTGCCAGCAGCTTGAAGAGAGGCCTCACAGATACGCAGTATTTT
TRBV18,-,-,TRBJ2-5,CASSQRSGLLKETQYF,TGTGCCAGCTCACAGAGAAGCGGACTGCTTAAAGAGACCCAGTACTTC
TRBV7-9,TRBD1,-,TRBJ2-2,CASSLVRTGFTGELFF,TGTGCCAGCAGCTTAGTAAGGACAGGGTTCACCGGGGAGCTGTTTTTT
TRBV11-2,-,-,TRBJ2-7,CASSIRLRVTYEQYF,TGTGCCAGCAGCATCCGACTCAGGGTTACCTACGAGCAGTACTTC
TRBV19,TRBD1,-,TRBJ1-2,CASSILDRGYGYTF,TGTGCCAGTAGTATCCTGGACAGGGGCTATGGCTACACCTTC
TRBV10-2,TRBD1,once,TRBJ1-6,CASSEARTGSSPLHF,TGCGCCAGCAGTGAAGCTAGGACAGGGAGTTCACCCCTCCACTTT
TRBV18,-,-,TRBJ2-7,CASSPQGGEQYF,TGTGCCAGCTCACCACAGGGGGGGGAGCAGTACTTC
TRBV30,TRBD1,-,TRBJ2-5,CAWSFRGRGETQYF,TGTGCCTGGAGTTTCAGGGGGCGAGGGGAGACCCAGTACTTC
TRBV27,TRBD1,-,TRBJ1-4,CASKSGQRPTNEKLFF,TGTGCCAGCAAATCGGGACAGAGACCAACTAATGAAAAACTGTTTTTT
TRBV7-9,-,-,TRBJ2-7,CASSRPRGQSVNEQYF,TGTGCCAGCTCCAGGCCGCGGGGACAGAGCGTGAACGAGCAGTACTTC
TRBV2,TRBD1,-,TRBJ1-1,CASTRPGQGNTEAFF,TGTGCCAGCACACGACCGGGACAGGGGAACACTGAAGCTTTCTTT
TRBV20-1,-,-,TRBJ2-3,CSAPPADTQYF,TGCAGTGCCCCCCCGGCAGATACGCAGTATTTT
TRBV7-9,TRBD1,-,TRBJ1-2,CASSRTGTGYTF,TGTGCCAGCAGCCGGACAGGGACTGGCTACACCTTC
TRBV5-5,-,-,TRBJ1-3,CASSPLTDVSGNTIYF,TGTGCCAGCAGCCCATTGACTGACGTCTCTGGAAACACCATATATTTT
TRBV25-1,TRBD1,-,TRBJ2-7,CASSSARGRHEQYF,TGTGCCAGCAGTTCTGCCAGGGGGCGGCACGAGCAGTACTTC
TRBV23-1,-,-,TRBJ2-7,CASGGRDHKYEQYF,TGCGCCAGCGGGGGCAGGGATCACAAATACGAGCAGTACTTC
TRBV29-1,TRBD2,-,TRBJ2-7,CSVEDRGTSGRYEQYF,TGCAGCGTTGAAGATCGGGGGACTAGCGGGAGGTACGAGCAGTACTTC
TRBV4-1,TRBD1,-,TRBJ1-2,CASSQGTGGSGGYTF,TGCGCCAGCAGCCAAGGGACAGGGGGAAGTGGAGGCTACACCTTC
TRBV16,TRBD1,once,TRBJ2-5,CASSQSTGGAETQYF,TGTGCCAGCAGCCAATCAACAGGGGGCGCGGAGACCCAGTACTTC